Below, 32 T cell receptor beta chains from the same sample are listed, as sequenced in a study of control samples from healthy donors and cancer patients. Libraries were prepared by immunoSEQ multiplex PCR; TCRdb keeps only in-frame clonotypes and omits some of them. The sample has 74,000 or so clones; around 91% are singletons. The sample comprised blood. Every receptor here comes from a middle-aged man in good health.

V and J are TRBV30 and TRBJ2-5; 15 positions match TRBD2. This CDR3 has 15 residues. V lost 5 bases, J lost 1 base, and 2 bases stayed unmatched. CDR1 is GTSNPN, CDR2 SVGIG, per germline (reference sequence). The CDR3 nucleotides are TGTGCCTGGGGACTAGCGGGGGGGGTCCAAGAGACCCAGTACTTC. Translation: CAWGLAGGVQETQYF. Based on the CDR3 plus reference TRBV30 and TRBJ2-5, the full variable domain is SQTIHQWPATLVQPVGSPLSLECTVEGTSNPNLYWYRQAAGRGLQLLFYSVGIGQISSEVPQNLSASRPQDRQFILSSKKLLLSDSGFYLCAWGLAGGVQETQYFGPGTRLLVL.

The chain carries TRBV30 and TRBJ2-7; tentatively, D is TRBD1 (6 bases). From germline, CDR1 is GTSNPN and CDR2 SVGIG (reference sequence). There are 12 residues in the CDR3. With 7 bases removed from V and 2 bases from J, the gap between germline ends came to 12 bases. CDR3 bases: TGTGCCTATACGACAGGAGCCTACGAGCAGTACTTC. It translates to CAYTTGAYEQYF.

The chain links TRBV6-4 to TRBJ2-5; 10 bases agree with TRBD2. The germline gives CDR1 MRHNA, CDR2 SNTAGT. Trimming cost V 3 bases and J 4 bases; bases outside gene matches: 5. This CDR3 has 15 residues. The CDR3 protein is CASSDRAGGRETQYF. CDR3 in DNA: TGTGCCAGCAGTGATAGAGCGGGGGGGCGAGAGACCCAGTACTTC.

The chain carries TRBV7-8 and TRBJ1-5, with D perhaps TRBD1 (5 bases). V was clipped by 1 base and J by 0 bases, with 16 bases between them. The CDR3 is 18 residues long. Germline CDR1 and CDR2: SGHVS and FQNEAQ. In DNA form, the CDR3 reads TGTGCCAGCAGCTTAGGCCGGGAACGGGGGGTTAGCAATCAGCCCCAGCATTTT. It is translated as CASSLGRERGVSNQPQHF.

The rearrangement links TRBV18 to TRBJ2-7; D may be TRBD1 or TRBD2 (5 bases each). Trimming left V 1 base short and J 1 base short, with 14 bases between. This CDR3 is built from 16 residues. Germline lookup yields CDR1 KGHSH and CDR2 LQKENI. CDR3: CASSPQGGGVSYEQYF. CDR3 DNA sequence: TGTGCCAGCTCACCACAGGGTGGGGGTGTGTCCTACGAGCAGTACTTC.

J is TRBJ2-5 and V is TRBV6-2 or TRBV6-3; possible D gene TRBD1, 5 bases. V lost 5 bases to trimming and J lost 10 bases, with 23 bases between them. The V gene's germline CDR1 is MNHEY and CDR2 SVGEGT. This CDR3 is built from 15 residues. CDR3 residues: CASSPNTGHGRDQYF. In DNA, the CDR3 is TGTGCCAGCAGTCCGAACACAGGCCACGGGCGTGACCAGTACTTC.

The rearrangement links TRBV30 to TRBJ2-7; TRBD1 matches 7 bases. CDR1 GTSNPN and CDR2 SVGIG come from the germline V gene (reference sequence). This CDR3 region has 15 residues. Germline trimming cut 0 bases from V and 0 bases from J; bases unmatched to any gene: 5. This chain's CDR3 is CAWSVGTDSSYEQYF. The CDR3 DNA sequence: TGTGCCTGGAGTGTAGGGACAGATAGCTCCTACGAGCAGTACTTC.

Comment on this clone: Germline is not matched at one junction end, which may reflect a read error. V gene TRBV7-9 combines with J gene TRBJ1-1; a possible D gene is TRBD1 (6 bases). The V gene's germline CDR1 is SEHNR and CDR2 FQNEAQ (reference sequence). This CDR3 is built from 14 residues. CDR3 DNA: TGTGCCAGCAACTTAAAGGGGGTGAACACTGAAGCTTTCTTT. Translated: CASNLKGVNTEAFF.

The V and J genes are TRBV30 and TRBJ1-2; D remains ambiguous. Germline V gene data show CDR1 as GTSNPN and CDR2 as SVGIG (reference sequence). CDR3 length equals 13 residues. Deletions cut 2 bases from V and 4 bases from J, with 11 bases between. The CDR3, as DNA: TGTGCCTGGAGTATATCCCCAGGCTATGGCTACACCTTC. Its protein product is CAWSISPGYGYTF.

This rearrangement joins TRBV2 to TRBJ1-1; TRBD1 agrees at 7 bases. Germline trimming cut 7 bases from V and 0 bases from J; bases unmatched to any gene: 5. Germline V lookup: CDR1 SNHLY, CDR2 FYNNEI. This CDR3 is built from 14 residues. The CDR3 bases are TGTGCCAGCAATAGGGACAGAATGAACACTGAAGCTTTCTTT. It specifies CASNRDRMNTEAFF.

The rearrangement joins TRBV11-2 to TRBJ1-2; unclear D gene. CDR3 length: 12 amino acids. The germline V gene encodes CDR1 SGHAT and CDR2 FQNNGV. Trimming removed 2 bases at V and 4 bases at J, with 5 bases between. CDR3 protein: CASSLRSYGYTF. The CDR3, as DNA: TGTGCCAGCAGCTTACGGAGCTATGGCTACACCTTC.

This chain joins TRBV27 and TRBJ2-2, with 13 nucleotides matching TRBD2. Germline CDR1 and CDR2: MNHEY and SMNVEV (reference sequence). This CDR3 region has 16 residues. V trimming: 6 bases; J trimming: 5 bases; junction bases outside the gene matches: 6. The CDR3 here is CASRGTSGVKTGELFF. The CDR3 bases are TGTGCCAGCAGGGGGACTAGCGGGGTAAAAACCGGGGAGCTGTTTTTT.

This clone has just a few counts. The V gene is TRBV6-5, the J gene TRBJ1-5, with TRBD1 matching over 7 bases. With V trimmed by 6 bases and J by 2 bases, 4 bases remained unmatched. There are 14 residues in the CDR3. Per the germline V gene, CDR1 is MNHEY and CDR2 is SVGAGI. DNA of the CDR3: TGTGCCAGCAGACACAGGGGCCGCAATCAGCCCCAGCATTTT. Amino acids: CASRHRGRNQPQHF.

This chain joins TRBV7-9 and TRBJ2-1; TRBD1 aligns across 8 bases. Germline V gene data show CDR1 as SEHNR and CDR2 as FQNEAQ (reference sequence). The CDR3 length is 15 residues. Germline trimming cut 1 base from V and 8 bases from J; bases unmatched to any gene: 7. The CDR3 is CASSLGTQGVDEQFF. CDR3 nucleotides: TGTGCCAGCAGCTTAGGGACACAGGGGGTGGATGAGCAGTTCTTC.

The V call is TRBV5-4, the J call TRBJ1-6, with D unresolved. V was clipped by 0 bases and J by 2 bases, with 12 bases between them. CDR3 length: 17 amino acids. Germline CDR1 reads SGHNT; CDR2 reads YYREEE (reference sequence). The CDR3 region has the DNA TGTGCCAGCAGCTTGGGATCCCAACCTGCCTATAATTCACCCCTCCACTTT. It encodes CASSLGSQPAYNSPLHF.

The chain has TRBV7-7 and TRBJ2-5; 10 bases fit TRBD2. Looked up from germline, CDR1 is SSHAT and CDR2 is FNYEAQ (reference sequence). The CDR3 is made up of 18 amino acids. Unmatched junction bases numbered 13, after V lost 1 base and J lost 5 bases. CDR3 DNA sequence: TGTGCCAGCAGCTTAGGCGTGCGAGCGGGGGGGCCGGTGGAGACCCAGTACTTC. It translates to CASSLGVRAGGPVETQYF.

V gene TRBV2 combines with J gene TRBJ2-1; D not certain. Germline CDR1 SNHLY, CDR2 FYNNEI. V lost 2 bases, J lost 13 bases, and 9 bases lay in between. The CDR3 is 11 amino acids. In DNA, the CDR3 is TGTGCCAGCAGTGAAACTGCCCCACAGTTCTTC. This translates into CASSETAPQFF.

This chain connects TRBV5-6 to TRBJ2-5; 7 bases are a match to TRBD2. Trimming cost V 2 bases and J 2 bases; bases outside gene matches: 6. Germline values: CDR1 SGHDT, CDR2 YYEEEE. The CDR3 extends over 15 amino acids. CDR3 sequence (DNA): TGTGCCAGCAGCTTTATTCGCGGGGGACAAGAGACCCAGTACTTC. The encoded protein is CASSFIRGGQETQYF. Full variable domain (rest looked up from reference TRBV5-6 and TRBJ2-5): DAGVTQSPTHLIKTRGQQVTLRCSPKSGHDTVSWYQQALGQGPQFIFQYYEEEERQRGNFPDRFSGHQFPNYSSELNVNALLLGDSALYLCASSFIRGGQETQYFGPGTRLLVL.

In DNA, the CDR3 is TGTGCCAGCAGTTACCCCGGATACAATGAGCAGTTCTTC. As protein: CASSYPGYNEQFF. J is TRBJ2-1 and V is TRBV6-2 or TRBV6-3, with D unresolved. Germline CDR1 is MNHEY and CDR2 is SVGEGT. The CDR3 consists of 13 residues. V was pared by 2 bases and J by 4 bases, with 6 bases between.

The CDR3 DNA reads as TGTGCCAGCAGTCGGGGGGACACAGATACGCAGTATTTT. Its translation is CASSRGDTDTQYF. The rearrangement uses TRBV6-5 and TRBJ2-3; 7 positions agree with TRBD2. The V gene end was trimmed by 5 bases and the J gene end by 2 bases; junction bases not matched to a gene: 1. The CDR3 is 13 residues long. The germline gives CDR1 MNHEY, CDR2 SVGAGI.

Written as DNA, the CDR3 is TGTGCCAGCAGCTCACAGGGCACAAGCGACGGGGAGCTGTTTTTT. It specifies CASSSQGTSDGELFF. The V and J genes are TRBV7-8 and TRBJ2-2, with D perhaps matching TRBD1 (6 bases). There are 15 residues in the CDR3. Germline V gene data show CDR1 as SGHVS and CDR2 as FQNEAQ. Between the trimmed V and J ends, which lost 4 bases and 7 bases, there was a span of 16 bases. Variable domain in full (rest from reference TRBV7-8 and TRBJ2-2): GAGVSQSPRYKVAKRGQDVALRCDPISGHVSLFWYQQALGQGPEFLTYFQNEAQLDKSGLPSDRFFAERPEGSVSTLKIQRTQQEDSAVYLCASSSQGTSDGELFFGEGSRLTVL.

The chain carries TRBV2 and TRBJ2-3, with D maybe TRBD1 (6 bases). V lost 5 bases and J lost 2, with 14 bases in between. In germline, CDR1 is SNHLY, CDR2 FYNNEI. The length of the CDR3 is 15 residues. CDR3 residues: CASSRSQGDTDTQYF. CDR3 bases: TGTGCCAGCAGTAGATCACAGGGAGACACAGATACGCAGTATTTT.

Only one count was recorded for this clone. The rearrangement joins TRBV29-1 to TRBJ2-7; 8 bases are a match to TRBD1. The CDR3 is 12 residues long. The V gene's germline CDR1 is SQVTM and CDR2 ANQGSEA. V was clipped by 5 bases and J by 8 bases; unmatched bases: 8. CDR3 DNA sequence: TGCAGCGTTTTTGGACAGGGTTGGAAGCAGTACTTC. This codes for CSVFGQGWKQYF.

This chain uses TRBV7-9 with TRBJ2-3; 8 nucleotides agree with TRBD2. Germline V gene data show CDR1 as SEHNR and CDR2 as FQNEAQ (reference sequence). V was clipped by 5 bases and J by 2 bases; unmatched bases: 9. This CDR3 has 16 amino acids. CDR3 residues: CASSLYTGGPTDTQYF. The CDR3 DNA sequence: TGTGCCAGCAGCCTCTACACGGGGGGGCCCACAGATACGCAGTATTTT.

The chain has TRBV18 and TRBJ1-1; 11 bases map to TRBD1. This CDR3 spans 15 amino acids. V shed 3 bases and J 0 bases; nucleotides not matched to a gene: 0. Germline CDR1 KGHSH, CDR2 LQKENI. The CDR3 spells CASSPGQGVNTEAFF. DNA of the CDR3: TGTGCCAGCTCACCGGGACAGGGGGTGAACACTGAAGCTTTCTTT.

V and J are TRBV3-1 (or the pseudogene TRBV3-2) and TRBJ1-1; 9 nucleotides match TRBD1. The V gene's germline CDR1 is LGHDT and CDR2 YNNKEL (reference sequence). V gave up 3 bases and J gave up 10 bases; unmatched junction bases: 6. This CDR3 is built from 13 residues. CDR3 loop: CASSQRQGVGAFF. The CDR3 coding sequence is TGTGCCAGCAGCCAGAGACAGGGGGTGGGAGCTTTCTTT.

This clone came up once. The chain joins TRBV5-1 to TRBJ1-2; no clear D. The ends were cut back, 2 bases at V and 7 bases at J, with 12 bases in the middle. Germline V gene sequence: CDR1 SGHRS, CDR2 YFSETQ. The CDR3 runs 13 residues. The CDR3: CASSFSMDFGYTF. The CDR3 DNA reads TGCGCCAGCAGCTTTTCCATGGACTTTGGCTACACCTTC.

This clone occurred once. The genes are TRBV7-2 and TRBJ2-3, with D hard to call. Germline values: CDR1 SGHTA, CDR2 FQGNSA. V was shortened by 1 base and J by 2 bases, with 7 bases between the two germline ends. The CDR3 is 14 amino acids. The CDR3 region is CASSLGNPTDTQYF. DNA of the CDR3: TGTGCCAGCAGCTTAGGGAACCCCACAGATACGCAGTATTTT.

V gene TRBV2 combines with J gene TRBJ1-4; the D is unclear. The CDR3 spans 18 residues. With 7 bases removed from V and 0 bases from J, the gap between germline ends came to 21 bases. CDR1 is SNHLY and CDR2 is FYNNEI in the germline V gene. Written as DNA, the CDR3 is TGTGCCAGCATTAGGACCTCAATGGGAACTGCAACTAATGAAAAACTGTTTTTT. Protein sequence: CASIRTSMGTATNEKLFF.

The V gene is TRBV27, the J gene TRBJ1-1, with D maybe TRBD1 (5 bases). This CDR3 spans 15 amino acids. Trimming took off 4 bases at V and 5 bases at J, with 17 bases between the two ends. Per the germline V gene, CDR1 is MNHEY and CDR2 is SMNVEV (reference sequence). CDR3 sequence (DNA): TGTGCCAGCAGTTCGGATAGGGGTTGGGCTACTGAAGCTTTCTTT. It yields the protein CASSSDRGWATEAFF.

V and J are TRBV6-2 or TRBV6-3 and TRBJ1-2, with D possibly TRBD1 on 5 matching bases. Trimming stripped 6 bases from V and 4 bases from J, with 9 bases between. The CDR3 loop spans 12 amino acids. Germline V gene sequence: CDR1 MNHEY, CDR2 SVGEGT. The CDR3 loop is CASSWGGYGYTF. The CDR3 DNA is TGTGCCAGCAGCTGGGGCGGCTATGGCTACACCTTC.

The chain carries TRBV29-1 and TRBJ2-7; D is unclear. The CDR3 sequence is 11 residues long. The V and J ends lost 7 bases and 5 bases respectively, with 12 bases between them. The germline V gene has CDR1 SQVTM and CDR2 ANQGSEA. The CDR3, as DNA: TGCAGCGACCTCCTCCCCCACGAGCAGTACTTC. Translated: CSDLLPHEQYF.